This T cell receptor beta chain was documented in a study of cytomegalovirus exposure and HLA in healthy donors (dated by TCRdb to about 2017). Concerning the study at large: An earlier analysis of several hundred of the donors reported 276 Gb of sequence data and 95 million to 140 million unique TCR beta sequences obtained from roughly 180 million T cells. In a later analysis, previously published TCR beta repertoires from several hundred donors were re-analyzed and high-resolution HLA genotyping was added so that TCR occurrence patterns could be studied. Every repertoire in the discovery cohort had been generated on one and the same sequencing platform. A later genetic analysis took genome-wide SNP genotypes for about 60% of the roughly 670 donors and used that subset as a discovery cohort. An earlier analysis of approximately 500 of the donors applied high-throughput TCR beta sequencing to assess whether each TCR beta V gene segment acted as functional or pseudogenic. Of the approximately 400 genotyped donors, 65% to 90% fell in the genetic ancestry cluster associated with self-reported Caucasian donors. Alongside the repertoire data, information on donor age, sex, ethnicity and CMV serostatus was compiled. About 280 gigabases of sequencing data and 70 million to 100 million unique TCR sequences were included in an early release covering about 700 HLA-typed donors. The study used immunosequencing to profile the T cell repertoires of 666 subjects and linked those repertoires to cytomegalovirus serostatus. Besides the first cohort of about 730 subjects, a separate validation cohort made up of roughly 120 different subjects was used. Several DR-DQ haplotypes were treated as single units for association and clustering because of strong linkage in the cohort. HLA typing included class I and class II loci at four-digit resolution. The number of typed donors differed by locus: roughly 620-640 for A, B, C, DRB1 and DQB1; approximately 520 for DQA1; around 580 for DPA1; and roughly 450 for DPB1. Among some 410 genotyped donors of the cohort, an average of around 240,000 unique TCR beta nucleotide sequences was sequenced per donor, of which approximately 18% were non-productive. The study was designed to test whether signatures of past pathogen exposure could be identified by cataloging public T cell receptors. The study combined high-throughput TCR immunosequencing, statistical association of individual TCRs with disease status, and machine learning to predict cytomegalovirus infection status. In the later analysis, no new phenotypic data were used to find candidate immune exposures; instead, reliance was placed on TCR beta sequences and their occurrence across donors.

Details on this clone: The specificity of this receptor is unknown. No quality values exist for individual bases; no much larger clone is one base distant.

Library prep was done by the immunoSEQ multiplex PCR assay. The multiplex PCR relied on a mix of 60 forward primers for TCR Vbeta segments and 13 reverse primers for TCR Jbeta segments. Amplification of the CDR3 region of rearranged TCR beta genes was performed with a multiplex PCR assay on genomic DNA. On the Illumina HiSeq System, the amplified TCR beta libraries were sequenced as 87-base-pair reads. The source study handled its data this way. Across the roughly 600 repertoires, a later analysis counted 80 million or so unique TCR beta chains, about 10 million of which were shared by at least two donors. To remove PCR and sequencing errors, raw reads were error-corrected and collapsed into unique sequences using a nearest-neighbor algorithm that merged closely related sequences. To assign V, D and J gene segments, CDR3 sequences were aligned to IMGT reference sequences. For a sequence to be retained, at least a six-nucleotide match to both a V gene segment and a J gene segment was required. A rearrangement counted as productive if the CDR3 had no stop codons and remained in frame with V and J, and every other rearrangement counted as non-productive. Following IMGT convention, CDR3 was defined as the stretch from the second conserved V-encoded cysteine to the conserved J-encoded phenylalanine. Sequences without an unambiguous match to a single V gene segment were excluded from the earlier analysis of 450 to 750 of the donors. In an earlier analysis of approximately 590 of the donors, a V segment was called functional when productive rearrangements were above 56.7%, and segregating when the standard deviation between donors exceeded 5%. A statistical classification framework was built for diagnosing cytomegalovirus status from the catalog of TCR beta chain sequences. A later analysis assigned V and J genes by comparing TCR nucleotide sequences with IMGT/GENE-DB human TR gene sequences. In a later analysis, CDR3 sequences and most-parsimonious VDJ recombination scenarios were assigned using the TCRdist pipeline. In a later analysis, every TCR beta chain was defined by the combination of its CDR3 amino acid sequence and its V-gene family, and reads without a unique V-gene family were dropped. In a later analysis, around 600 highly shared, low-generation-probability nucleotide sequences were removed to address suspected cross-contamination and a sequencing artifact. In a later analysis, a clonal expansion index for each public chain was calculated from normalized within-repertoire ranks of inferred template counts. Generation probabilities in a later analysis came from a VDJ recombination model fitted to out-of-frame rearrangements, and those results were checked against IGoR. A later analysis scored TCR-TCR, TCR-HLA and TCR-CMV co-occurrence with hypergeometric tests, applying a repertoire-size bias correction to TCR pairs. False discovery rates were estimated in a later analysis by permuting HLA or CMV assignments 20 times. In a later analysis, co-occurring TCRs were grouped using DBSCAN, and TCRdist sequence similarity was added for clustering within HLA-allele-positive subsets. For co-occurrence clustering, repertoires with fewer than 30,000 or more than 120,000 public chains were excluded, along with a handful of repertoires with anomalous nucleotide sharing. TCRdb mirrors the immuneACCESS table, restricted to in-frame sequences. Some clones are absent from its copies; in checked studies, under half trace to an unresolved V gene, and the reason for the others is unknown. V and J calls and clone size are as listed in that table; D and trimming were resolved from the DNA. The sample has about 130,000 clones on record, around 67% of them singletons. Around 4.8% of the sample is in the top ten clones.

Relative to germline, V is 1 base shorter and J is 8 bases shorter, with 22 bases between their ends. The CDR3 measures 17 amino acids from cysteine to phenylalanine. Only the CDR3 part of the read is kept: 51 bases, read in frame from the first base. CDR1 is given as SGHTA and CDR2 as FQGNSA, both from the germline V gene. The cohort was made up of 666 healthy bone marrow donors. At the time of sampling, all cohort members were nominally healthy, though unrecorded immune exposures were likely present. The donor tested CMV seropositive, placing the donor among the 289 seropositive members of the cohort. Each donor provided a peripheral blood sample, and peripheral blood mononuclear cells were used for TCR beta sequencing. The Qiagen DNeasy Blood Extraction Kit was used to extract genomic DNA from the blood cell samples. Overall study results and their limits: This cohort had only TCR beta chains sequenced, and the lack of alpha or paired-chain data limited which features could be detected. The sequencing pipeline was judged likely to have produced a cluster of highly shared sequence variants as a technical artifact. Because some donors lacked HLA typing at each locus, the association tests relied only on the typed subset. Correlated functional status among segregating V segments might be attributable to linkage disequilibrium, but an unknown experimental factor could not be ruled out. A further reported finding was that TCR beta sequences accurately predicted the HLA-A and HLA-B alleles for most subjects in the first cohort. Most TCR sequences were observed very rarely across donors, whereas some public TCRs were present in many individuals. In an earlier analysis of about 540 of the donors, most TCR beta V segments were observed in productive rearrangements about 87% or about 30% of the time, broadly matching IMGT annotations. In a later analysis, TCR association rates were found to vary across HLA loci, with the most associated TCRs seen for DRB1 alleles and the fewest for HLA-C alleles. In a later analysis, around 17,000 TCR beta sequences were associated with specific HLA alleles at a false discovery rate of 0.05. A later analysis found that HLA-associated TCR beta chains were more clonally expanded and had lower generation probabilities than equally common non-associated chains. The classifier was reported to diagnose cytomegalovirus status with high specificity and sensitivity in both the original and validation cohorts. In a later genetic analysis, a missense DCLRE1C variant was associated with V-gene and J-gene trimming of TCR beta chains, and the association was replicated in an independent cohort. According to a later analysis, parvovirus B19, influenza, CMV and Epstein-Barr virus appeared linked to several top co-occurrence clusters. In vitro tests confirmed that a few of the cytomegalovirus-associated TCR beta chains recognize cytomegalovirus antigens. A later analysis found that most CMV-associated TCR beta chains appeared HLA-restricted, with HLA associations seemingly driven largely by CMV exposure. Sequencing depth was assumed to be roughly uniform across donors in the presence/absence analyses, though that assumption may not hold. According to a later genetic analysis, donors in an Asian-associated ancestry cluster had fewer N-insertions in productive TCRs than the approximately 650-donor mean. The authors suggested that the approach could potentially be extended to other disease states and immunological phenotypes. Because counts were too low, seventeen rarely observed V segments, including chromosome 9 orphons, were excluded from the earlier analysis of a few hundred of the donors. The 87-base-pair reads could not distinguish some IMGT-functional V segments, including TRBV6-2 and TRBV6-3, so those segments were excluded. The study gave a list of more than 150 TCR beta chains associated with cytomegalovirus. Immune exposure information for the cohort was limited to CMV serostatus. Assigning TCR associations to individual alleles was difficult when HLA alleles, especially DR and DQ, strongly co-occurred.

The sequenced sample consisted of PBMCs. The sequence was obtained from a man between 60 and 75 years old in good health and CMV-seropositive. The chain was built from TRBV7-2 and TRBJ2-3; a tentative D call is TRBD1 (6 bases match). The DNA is TGTGCCAGCAGCTTAGAATCAACAGGGCAGGTCAGGGGTACGCAGTATTTT. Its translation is CASSLESTGQVRGTQYF. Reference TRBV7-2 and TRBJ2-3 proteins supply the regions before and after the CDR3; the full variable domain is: GAGVSQSPSNKVTEKGKDVELRCDPISGHTALYWYRQSLGQGLEFLIYFQGNSAPDKSGLPSDRFSAERTGGSVSTLTIQRTQQEDSAVYLCASSLESTGQVRGTQYFGPGTRLTVL.